This T cell receptor (beta chain) was captured by sequencing in a study of CD8 T cells in ankylosing spondylitis. Whole-study findings and limits: What seemed typical of ankylosing spondylitis blood was a TCR beta motif built from about 8 highly homologous variants. Disease-associated clones were CD8+ and fairly uncommon in peripheral blood. Reports of some motif variants in reactive arthritis synovial fluid and blood predate this one.

This clonotype appeared many times. Its antigen is not identified. Trimming removed 3 bases from V and 5 bases from J, with 11 bases in between. Germline-derived CDR1 and CDR2 are SGHTA and FQGNSA. This CDR3 spans 13 amino acids. Via MiXCR, TCRdb re-called the 5' RACE reads, giving one row per CDR3 protein. The sample comprises 500,000 to 650,000 distinct CDR3 sequences, less than 6% of which are singletons, and approximately 4% rests with the top ten. The TCR originated in a male donor with ankylosing spondylitis. V usage is TRBV7-2 and J usage is TRBJ2-7, with D maybe TRBD2 (6 bases). Sequenced sample: blood, either unsorted or a sorted T cell fraction (not recorded which). The CDR3 DNA reads TGTGCCAGCAGCTTTGGACCGGGGGACGAGCAGTACTTC. Encoded protein: CASSFGPGDEQYF. The full variable domain, its missing parts supplied by reference TRBV7-2 and TRBJ2-7, is GAGVSQSPSNKVTEKGKDVELRCDPISGHTALYWYRQSLGQGLEFLIYFQGNSAPDKSGLPSDRFSAERTGGSVSTLTIQRTQQEDSAVYLCASSFGPGDEQYFGPGTRLTVT.